This T cell receptor (beta chain) appears in the sequencing data of a study of Ad26.COV2.S vaccination and SARS-CoV-2 variants. Findings and caveats of the study: A substantial breadth of spike-specific CD8+ and CD4+ T cell responses after vaccination has been reported.

This clone was seen only a few times. Its cognate antigen is unknown. This sample also contains other DNA sequences that code for the same CDR3. Treatment indicated: some 20 received Ad26.COV2.S at low or high dose, single or two shots; 5 received placebo; per-sample allocation not given. The study sampled participants on day 63 after the first vaccine or placebo injection. A Boston donor was an adult aged 18-55 years. The administered vaccine (an Ad26 vector) expressed Wuhan-strain SARS-CoV-2 spike. Generated by immunoSEQ multiplex PCR, the TCRdb table keeps only in-frame clones and is missing some. The repertoire includes around 500,000 clones, about nine tenths of them detected once, and under 2% sits in the top ten. This CDR3 has 13 residues. V was pared by 5 bases and J by 4 bases, with 2 bases of the junction left unmatched. CDR1 MNHEY and CDR2 SVGAGI come from the germline V gene.

This chain uses TRBV6-5 with TRBJ1-1, with TRBD1 identical over 9 bases. Sequenced material: peripheral blood, taken in a trial of Ad26.COV2.S vaccine versus placebo. The source of this sequence is a person between 18 and 65 years old who received the Ad26.COV2.S COVID-19 vaccine or a placebo. Here the CDR3 reads CASSRQGGTEAFF. The CDR3 DNA reads TGTGCCAGCAGTAGACAGGGGGGCACTGAAGCTTTCTTT.